Given below is one TCR beta chain in context. Its target antigen remains unknown. It has no much larger one-base neighbor in the sample; base qualities were not kept. Compared with germline, V lacks 4 bases and J lacks 6 bases; bases without a gene match: 12. As encoded in the germline V gene, CDR1 is SGHRS while CDR2 is YFSETQ. The CDR3 spans 16 residues, from the cysteine through the phenylalanine. The only DNA kept is the CDR3, 48 bases in frame from the first base. This specimen belongs to a study of CD8+ T cells in alopecia areata (dated by TCRdb to 2016 to 2019). Background on the whole study: The treated patients, all with moderate-to-severe alopecia areata, were enrolled in an open-label pilot trial of oral tofacitinib given at 5 to 10 mg twice daily. Tofacitinib was given for 6 to 18 months, followed by 6 months of follow-up off drug to assess delayed response and recurrence. In treated patients, disease severity was measured using the SALT score, which gives the percentage of scalp surface area affected. Amplification of TCRbeta CDR3 regions was done by immunoSEQ multiplex PCR using 35 Vbeta forward primers and 13 Jbeta reverse primers. In humans, TCRbeta sequencing was performed on scalp tissue and on sorted CD4+ and CD8+ peripheral blood T cells from healthy controls and from patients with patchy or totalis/universalis alopecia areata. Scalp clonality was compared among normal scalp (n=4), patchy alopecia areata scalp (n=8), and alopecia totalis/universalis scalp (n=8). The study used high-throughput TCRbeta sequencing to examine T cell clonal expansion in alopecia areata, in both the C3H/HeJ mouse model and human patients. Tofacitinib-treated patients had biopsies at baseline and at 4 and 24 weeks of treatment, with a later scalp biopsy in several patients. RNA was extracted with the PAXgene miRNA kit for fixed scalp, the miRNeasy kit for PBMCs, and the RNeasy kit for mouse skin.

Read against the paper, the sample's treatment or condition label means: oral pan-JAK inhibitor, 5-10 mg twice daily. From alopecia areata patients, peripheral blood was collected along with lesional scalp punch biopsies. PBMCs were isolated by density centrifugation and stained for CD3, CD4 and CD8, after which CD4+ and CD8+ T cells were sorted on a FACSAria. Results the study describes overall, beyond this receptor: Compared with normal scalp, lesional scalp, particularly in alopecia totalis/universalis, had higher clonality and more expanded CD8+ clones, which suggests antigenic drive. Scalp TCR repertoire analysis is complicated because resident alphabeta T cells in normal human skin are also sequenced, whereas mouse skin is dominated by gammadelta T cells. Shared TCR sequences between patients were less evident than in mice, which may be partly attributable to HLA diversity in the patient population. Because the treated cohort was small and had just a single nonresponder, larger studies are needed to establish links between baseline CD8+ expansion and response. Many expanded lesional clones persisted in scalp and blood during tofacitinib treatment, which may partly explain relapse after stopping treatment. Tofacitinib significantly lowered scalp clonality and the number of expanded CD8+ clones among the top 100 scalp clones.

To prepare the library, the immunoSEQ multiplex PCR assay was applied. RNA was extracted from all samples and reverse transcribed into cDNA, which served as template for TCR sequencing. First-strand cDNA was synthesized with SuperScript III using a 2:1 mix of oligo-dT and random hexamers. A synthetic immune receptor repertoire was used to measure amplification bias, and any remaining bias was corrected computationally. In the original analysis: Raw reads were preprocessed for error removal, and CDR3 was defined according to IMGT conventions as running from the conserved cysteine to phenylalanine. To get clonality, Shannon entropy was normalized by log2 of the number of productive unique TCRs and the result was subtracted from 1. Scalp TCRbeta sequences were cross-referenced with sorted blood CD4 and CD8 repertoires so that the CD4 or CD8 identity of scalp clones could be inferred. The clones in this table, taken by TCRdb from immuneACCESS, are in-frame only. Not every clone is retained; where verified, under half of the shortfall comes from an unresolved V gene, and the cause of the rest is unknown. The DNA gave D and trimming, while V, J and clone size come from that table. Here the sample has 180,000 or so clones; roughly 63% occur a single time. The biggest ten clones account for more than 15% of the sample.

The sequence is built from TRBV5-1 and TRBJ1-1; the junction holds 10 bases that match TRBD1. This TCR was recovered from a human donor with alopecia areata. The starting material was CD4+ T cells sorted from blood, obtained at approximately week 60, from a patient treated with tofacitinib. The DNA reads TGCGCCAGCAGCCGGGGGACAGGGGCCAGTATCCCTGAAGCTTTCTTT. The encoded protein is CASSRGTGASIPEAFF.